This section outlines one T cell receptor beta chain sequence together with its context. The data were taken from a study of blood T cell repertoires in COVID-19. Study as a whole: Samples taken during acute and convalescent COVID-19 were collected in the United States, Italy and Spain. T cells, B-cell-depleted T cells, or PBMCs supplied cDNA or gDNA.

Patients at the Seattle site were enrolled during active infection and followed longitudinally. The repertoire was sequenced with immunoSEQ multiplex PCR; TCRdb's copy has only in-frame clones and lacks some. The sample holds 330,000 or so clones, 89% seen once. The trim removed 2 bases at V and 7 bases at J, leaving 9 bases unmatched. There are 16 residues in the CDR3. CDR1 is SEHNR and CDR2 is FQNEAQ in the germline V gene (reference sequence). Sequenced: peripheral blood. The source is a woman aged 55 to 70 with COVID-19, enrolled during active disease. This sequence joins TRBV7-9 and TRBJ1-2, with 11 bases identical to TRBD1. CDR3 protein: CASSLSVGQGASGYTF. CDR3 DNA sequence: TGTGCCAGCAGCTTAAGCGTAGGACAGGGGGCCAGTGGCTACACCTTC.